The rows below give T cell receptor beta chains drawn from one sample of a study of T cell changes during pregnancy in multiple sclerosis. Only in-frame clones appear in the TCRdb table, and some are missing; sequencing was by immunoSEQ multiplex PCR. Found here are tens of thousands of clones, around 92% of them singletons; the top ten hold about 12%. The sequenced sample was CD8+ T cells from peripheral blood mononuclear cells, obtained after pregnancy. The receptors derive from a female donor with multiple sclerosis, enrolled in a pregnancy study. Each CDR3 is given with its conserved first and last residue. The D gene is left open where the match is weak. Expanded clones are given a class, and other clones once, few, many or no size at all.

>TRBD2|TRBV10-3|TRBJ2-1|-
CAIGPELAERSYNEQFF
TGTGCCATCGGGCCTGAACTAGCGGAGAGGTCCTACAATGAGCAGTTCTTC
>-|TRBV4-1|TRBJ1-1|-
CASSQEGENTEAFF
TGCGCCAGCAGCCAAGAAGGGGAGAACACTGAAGCTTTCTTT
>TRBD1|TRBV19|TRBJ1-5|-
CASTNRDRGRQPQHF
TGTGCCAGTACCAATCGGGACAGGGGTCGTCAGCCCCAGCATTTT
>TRBD2|TRBV7-9|TRBJ2-3|medium-sized
CASSRGLGTDTQYF
TGTGCCAGCAGCCGAGGACTAGGCACAGATACGCAGTATTTT
>TRBD2|TRBV19|TRBJ2-1|-
CASSWSSGGNEQFF
TGTGCCAGTAGTTGGTCTAGCGGGGGTAATGAGCAGTTCTTC
>-|TRBV6-1|TRBJ2-7|-
CASSEDVPSFYEQYF
TGTGCCAGCAGTGAAGATGTGCCCAGTTTCTACGAGCAGTACTTC
>TRBD1|TRBV5-1|TRBJ1-1|once
CASSFGTGWAFF
TGCGCCAGCAGCTTTGGGACAGGGTGGGCTTTCTTT
>-|TRBV13|TRBJ1-2|once
CASSLGSGGYTF
TGTGCCAGCAGCTTAGGGTCGGGGGGCTACACCTTC
>-|TRBV2|TRBJ2-5|-
CASRGDTRQETQYF
TGTGCCAGCAGGGGGGACACCCGACAAGAGACCCAGTACTTC
>TRBD1|TRBV5-1|TRBJ2-1|-
CASTYLGQGDWRSHNEQFF
TGCGCCAGCACCTACTTGGGACAGGGGGATTGGAGGTCCCACAATGAGCAGTTCTTC
>TRBD1|TRBV7-9|TRBJ2-7|-
CASIDRDRPSYEQYF
TGTGCCAGCATCGACAGGGATCGGCCATCCTACGAGCAGTACTTC
>-|TRBV2|TRBJ1-1|-
CASSEGVGLNTEAFF
TGTGCCAGCAGTGAAGGGGTGGGCCTGAACACTGAAGCTTTCTTT
>-|TRBV29-1|TRBJ1-3|-
CSVRTGEGNTIYF
TGCAGCGTCCGAACCGGGGAAGGAAACACCATATATTTT
>-|TRBV4-1|TRBJ1-2|once
CASSQDSSGYTF
TGCGCCAGCAGCCAAGATAGTAGCGGCTACACCTTC
>-|TRBV19|TRBJ2-1|-
CASRLDSSWANEQFF
TGTGCCAGTAGACTTGACAGCTCCTGGGCGAATGAGCAGTTCTTC
>-|TRBV18|TRBJ1-1|-
CASSPPVARPNTEAFF
TGTGCCAGCTCACCCCCCGTCGCCAGGCCGAACACTGAAGCTTTCTTT
>TRBD2|TRBV29-1|TRBJ2-1|-
CSVGGLAASSYNEQFF
TGCAGCGTTGGTGGACTAGCGGCTAGCTCCTACAATGAGCAGTTCTTC
>-|TRBV11-2|TRBJ1-2|once
CASSLEGAEGYTF
TGTGCCAGCAGCTTAGAGGGGGCAGAGGGCTACACCTTC
>-|TRBV30|TRBJ1-1|-
CAWSVPQGRTEAFF
TGTGCCTGGAGTGTACCACAGGGCCGCACTGAAGCTTTCTTT
>TRBD1|TRBV2|TRBJ2-7|-
CASSEPGTGISYEQYF
TGTGCCAGCAGTGAACCTGGGACAGGGATTTCCTACGAGCAGTACTTC
>-|TRBV27|TRBJ1-1|-
CASTTTAGRDTEAFF
TGTGCCAGCACAACAACGGCAGGGAGGGATACTGAAGCTTTCTTT
>-|TRBV30|TRBJ1-6|-
CAWRPRDTHSPLHF
TGTGCCTGGAGGCCCCGGGACACTCATTCACCCCTCCACTTT
>-|TRBV4-1|TRBJ2-7|-
CASSQSSGASYEQYF
TGCGCCAGCAGCCAAAGCAGTGGGGCATCCTACGAGCAGTACTTC
>TRBD2|TRBV6-4|TRBJ2-3|-
CASSSSGSGTDTQYF
TGTGCCAGCAGTTCTAGCGGGAGTGGCACAGATACGCAGTATTTT
>TRBD1|TRBV7-2|TRBJ1-3|-
CASSLDRGRGNTIYF
TGTGCCAGCAGCCTGGACAGGGGGCGAGGAAACACCATATATTTT
>TRBD2|TRBV4-2|TRBJ2-3|-
CASSQISAGVADTQYF
TGTGCCAGCAGCCAGATCTCAGCGGGGGTCGCGGATACGCAGTATTTT
>TRBD2|TRBV6-1|TRBJ2-1|-
CASSEAIRTSYNEQFF
TGTGCCAGCAGTGAAGCGATTAGGACTAGCTACAATGAGCAGTTCTTC
>-|TRBV10-3|TRBJ1-5|few
CAISERTGNQPQHF
TGTGCCATCAGTGAAAGGACAGGCAATCAGCCCCAGCATTTT
>TRBD2|TRBV5-1|TRBJ2-1|-
CASSLYRTSDNEQFF
TGCGCCAGCAGCTTGTACCGGACTAGCGACAATGAGCAGTTCTTC
>TRBD1|TRBV2|TRBJ1-1|-
CASSRTGENTEAFF
TGTGCCAGCAGTCGGACAGGAGAGAACACTGAAGCTTTCTTT
>-|TRBV2|TRBJ2-7|-
CASSGPGHSDSYEQYF
TGTGCCAGCAGTGGACCGGGACATTCCGATTCCTACGAGCAGTACTTC
>-|TRBV7-2|TRBJ1-2|-
CASSENRVYGYTF
TGTGCCAGCAGCGAAAACAGGGTATATGGCTACACCTTC
>-|TRBV10-3|TRBJ2-1|-
CAISEPGSSYNEQFF
TGTGCCATCAGTGAGCCGGGGAGCTCCTACAATGAGCAGTTCTTC
>TRBD1|TRBV15|TRBJ2-5|once
CATSIGWDRPQETQYF
TGTGCCACCAGCATAGGGTGGGACAGACCCCAAGAGACCCAGTACTTC
>TRBD2|TRBV5-1|TRBJ2-5|-
CASSLGTGTSLLGGTQYF
TGCGCCAGCAGCTTGGGTACCGGGACTAGCCTACTCGGGGGAACCCAGTACTTC